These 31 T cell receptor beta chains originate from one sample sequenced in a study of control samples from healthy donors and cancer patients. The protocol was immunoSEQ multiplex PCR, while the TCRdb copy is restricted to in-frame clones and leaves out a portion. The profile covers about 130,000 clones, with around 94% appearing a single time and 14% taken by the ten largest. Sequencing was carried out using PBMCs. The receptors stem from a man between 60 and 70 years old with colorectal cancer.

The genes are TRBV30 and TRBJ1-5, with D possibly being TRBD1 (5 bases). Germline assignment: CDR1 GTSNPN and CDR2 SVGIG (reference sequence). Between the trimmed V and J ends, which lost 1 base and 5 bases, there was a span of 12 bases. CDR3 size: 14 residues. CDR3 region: CAWSAGTLYQPQHF. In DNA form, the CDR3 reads TGTGCCTGGAGTGCCGGGACTCTCTATCAGCCCCAGCATTTT. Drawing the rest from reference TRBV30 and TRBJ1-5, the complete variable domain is SQTIHQWPATLVQPVGSPLSLECTVEGTSNPNLYWYRQAAGRGLQLLFYSVGIGQISSEVPQNLSASRPQDRQFILSSKKLLLSDSGFYLCAWSAGTLYQPQHFGDGTRLSIL.

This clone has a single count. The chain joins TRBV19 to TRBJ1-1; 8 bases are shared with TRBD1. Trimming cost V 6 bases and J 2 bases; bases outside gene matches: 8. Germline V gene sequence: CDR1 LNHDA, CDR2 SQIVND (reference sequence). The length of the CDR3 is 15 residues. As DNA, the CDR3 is TGTGCCAGTAGCCCCTTGACAGGGGTAAACACTGAAGCTTTCTTT. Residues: CASSPLTGVNTEAFF.

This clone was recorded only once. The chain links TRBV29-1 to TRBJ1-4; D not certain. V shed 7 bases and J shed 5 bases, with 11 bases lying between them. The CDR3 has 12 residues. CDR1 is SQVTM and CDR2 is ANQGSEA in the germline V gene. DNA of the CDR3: TGCAGCGGCGAAGGAGGGAATGAAAAACTGTTTTTT. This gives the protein CSGEGGNEKLFF.

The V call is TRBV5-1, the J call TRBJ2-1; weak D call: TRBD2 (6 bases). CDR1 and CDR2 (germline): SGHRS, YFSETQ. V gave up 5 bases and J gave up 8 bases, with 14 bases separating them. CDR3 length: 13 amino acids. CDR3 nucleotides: TGCGCCAGCAGACTGGGGACTCAGGATGAGCAGTTCTTC. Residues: CASRLGTQDEQFF.

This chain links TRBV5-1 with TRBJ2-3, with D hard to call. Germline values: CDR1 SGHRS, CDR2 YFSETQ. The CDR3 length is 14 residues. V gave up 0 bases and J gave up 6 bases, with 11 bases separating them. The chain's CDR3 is CASSLGVGLDTQYF. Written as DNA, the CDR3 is TGCGCCAGCAGCTTGGGGGTAGGGCTGGATACGCAGTATTTT.

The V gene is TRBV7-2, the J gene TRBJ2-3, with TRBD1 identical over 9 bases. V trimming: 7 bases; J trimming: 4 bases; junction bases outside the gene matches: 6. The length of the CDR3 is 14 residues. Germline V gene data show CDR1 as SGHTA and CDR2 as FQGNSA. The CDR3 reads CASIPDRGADTQYF. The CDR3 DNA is TGTGCCAGCATCCCGGACAGGGGCGCAGATACGCAGTATTTT.

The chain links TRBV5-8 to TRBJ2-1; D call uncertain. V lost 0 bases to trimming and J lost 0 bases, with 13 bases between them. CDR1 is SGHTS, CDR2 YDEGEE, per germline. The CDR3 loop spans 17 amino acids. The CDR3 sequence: CASSLARTSSSYNEQFF. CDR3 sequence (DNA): TGTGCCAGCAGCTTGGCTAGGACCTCAAGCTCCTACAATGAGCAGTTCTTC.

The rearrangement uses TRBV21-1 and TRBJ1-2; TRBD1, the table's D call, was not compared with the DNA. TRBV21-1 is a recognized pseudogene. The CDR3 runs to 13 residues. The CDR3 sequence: CASLEETVGGYTF. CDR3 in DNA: TGTGCCAGCCTTGAGGAGACAGTCGGTGGCTACACCTTC.

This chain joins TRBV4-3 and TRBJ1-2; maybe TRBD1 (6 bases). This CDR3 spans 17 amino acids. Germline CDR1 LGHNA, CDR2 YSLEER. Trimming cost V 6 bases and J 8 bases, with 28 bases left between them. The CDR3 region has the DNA TGCGCCAGCAGTGAAGCCAGGCGGACGGACAGCGGTGGGGGCTACACCTTC. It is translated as CASSEARRTDSGGGYTF.

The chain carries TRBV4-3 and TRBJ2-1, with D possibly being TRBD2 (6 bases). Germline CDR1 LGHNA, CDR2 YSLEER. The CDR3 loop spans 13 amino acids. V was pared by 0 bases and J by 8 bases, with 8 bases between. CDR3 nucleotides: TGCGCCAGCAGCCAAGATGGGGACTATGAGCAGTTCTTC. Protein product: CASSQDGDYEQFF.

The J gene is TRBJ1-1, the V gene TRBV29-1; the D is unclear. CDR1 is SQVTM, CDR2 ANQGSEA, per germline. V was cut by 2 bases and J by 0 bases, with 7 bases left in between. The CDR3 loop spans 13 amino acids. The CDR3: CSVERVMNTEAFF. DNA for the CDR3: TGCAGCGTTGAAAGGGTGATGAACACTGAAGCTTTCTTT.

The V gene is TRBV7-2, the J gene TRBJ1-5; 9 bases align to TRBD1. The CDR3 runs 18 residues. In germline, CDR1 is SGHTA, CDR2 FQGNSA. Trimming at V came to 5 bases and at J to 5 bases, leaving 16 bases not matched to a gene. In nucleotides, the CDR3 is TGTGCCAGCAGCCCGTTACCTCCGGGACAGGGAGGCGATCAGCCCCAGCATTTT. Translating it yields CASSPLPPGQGGDQPQHF. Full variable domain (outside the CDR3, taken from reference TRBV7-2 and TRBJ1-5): GAGVSQSPSNKVTEKGKDVELRCDPISGHTALYWYRQSLGQGLEFLIYFQGNSAPDKSGLPSDRFSAERTGGSVSTLTIQRTQQEDSAVYLCASSPLPPGQGGDQPQHFGDGTRLSIL.

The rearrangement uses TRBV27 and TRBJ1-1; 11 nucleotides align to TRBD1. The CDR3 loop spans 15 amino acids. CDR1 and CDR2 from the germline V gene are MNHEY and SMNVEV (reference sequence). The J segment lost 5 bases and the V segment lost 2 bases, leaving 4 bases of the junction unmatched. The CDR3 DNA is TGTGCCAGCAGTTTAGGGACAGGGGGACGGACTGAAGCTTTCTTT. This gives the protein CASSLGTGGRTEAFF.

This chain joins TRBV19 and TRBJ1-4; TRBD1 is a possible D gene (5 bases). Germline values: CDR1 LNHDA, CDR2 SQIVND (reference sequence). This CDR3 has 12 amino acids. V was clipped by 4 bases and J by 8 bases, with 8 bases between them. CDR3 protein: CASSTGREKLFF. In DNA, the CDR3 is TGTGCCAGTAGTACGGGACGAGAAAAACTGTTTTTT.

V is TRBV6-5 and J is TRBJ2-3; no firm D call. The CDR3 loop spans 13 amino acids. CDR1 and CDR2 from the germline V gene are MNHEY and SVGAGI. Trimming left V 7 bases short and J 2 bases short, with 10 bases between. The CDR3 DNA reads TGTGCCAGCAAAGAGAAAGTCACAGATACGCAGTATTTT. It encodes CASKEKVTDTQYF.

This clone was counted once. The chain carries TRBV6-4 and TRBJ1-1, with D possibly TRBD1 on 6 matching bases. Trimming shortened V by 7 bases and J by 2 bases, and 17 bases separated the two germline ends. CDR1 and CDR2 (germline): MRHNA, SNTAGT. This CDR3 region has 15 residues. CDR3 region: CASTDPSGDNTEAFF. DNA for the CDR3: TGTGCCAGCACCGACCCCTCAGGGGATAACACTGAAGCTTTCTTT.

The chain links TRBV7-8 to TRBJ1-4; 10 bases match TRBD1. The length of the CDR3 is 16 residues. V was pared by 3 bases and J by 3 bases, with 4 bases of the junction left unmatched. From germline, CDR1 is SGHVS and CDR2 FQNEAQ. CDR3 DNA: TGTGCCAGCAGCTTTGGACAGGGGGGCTCTAATGAAAAACTGTTTTTT. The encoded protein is CASSFGQGGSNEKLFF.

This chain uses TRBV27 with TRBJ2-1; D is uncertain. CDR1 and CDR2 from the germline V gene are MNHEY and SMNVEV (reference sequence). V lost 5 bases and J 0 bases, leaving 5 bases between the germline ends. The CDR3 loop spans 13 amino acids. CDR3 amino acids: CASSIDSYNEQFF. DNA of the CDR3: TGTGCCAGCAGTATAGACTCCTACAATGAGCAGTTCTTC.

CDR3 coding DNA: TGTGCCAGCAGCTTAGCGGGGGGCGTGGGAGAAAAACTGTTTTTT. Translation gives CASSLAGGVGEKLFF. The chain joins TRBV7-2 to TRBJ1-4; perhaps TRBD1 as D (6 bases). V was shortened by 0 bases and J by 8 bases, with 13 bases between the two germline ends. Germline CDR1 reads SGHTA; CDR2 reads FQGNSA. The CDR3 covers 15 residues. The complete variable domain, with remaining parts taken from reference TRBV7-2 and TRBJ1-4, reads GAGVSQSPSNKVTEKGKDVELRCDPISGHTALYWYRQSLGQGLEFLIYFQGNSAPDKSGLPSDRFSAERTGGSVSTLTIQRTQQEDSAVYLCASSLAGGVGEKLFFGSGTQLSVL.

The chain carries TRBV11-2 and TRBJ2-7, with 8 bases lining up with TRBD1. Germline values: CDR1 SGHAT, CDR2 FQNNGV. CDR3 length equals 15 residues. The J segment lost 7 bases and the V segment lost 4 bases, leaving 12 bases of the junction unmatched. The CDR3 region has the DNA TGTGCCAGCAGCTCCTACCAGGGGGCCACTGAAGAGCAGTACTTC. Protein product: CASSSYQGATEEQYF. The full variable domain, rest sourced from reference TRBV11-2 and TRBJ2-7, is EAGVAQSPRYKIIEKRQSVAFWCNPISGHATLYWYQQILGQGPKLLIQFQNNGVVDDSQLPKDRFSAERLKGVDSTLKIQPAKLEDSAVYLCASSSYQGATEEQYFGPGTRLTVT.

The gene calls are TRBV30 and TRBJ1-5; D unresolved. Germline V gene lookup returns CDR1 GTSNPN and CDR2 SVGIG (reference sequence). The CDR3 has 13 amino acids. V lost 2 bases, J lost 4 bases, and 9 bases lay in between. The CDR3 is CAWSRQDNQPQHF. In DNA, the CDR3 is TGTGCCTGGAGTAGGCAGGATAATCAGCCCCAGCATTTT.

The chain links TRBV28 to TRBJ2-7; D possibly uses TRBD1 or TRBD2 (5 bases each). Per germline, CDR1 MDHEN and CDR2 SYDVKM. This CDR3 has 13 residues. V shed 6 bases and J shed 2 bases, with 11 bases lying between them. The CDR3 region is CASSRGQAYEQYF. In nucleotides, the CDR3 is TGTGCCAGCAGCCGGGGCCAGGCCTACGAGCAGTACTTC.

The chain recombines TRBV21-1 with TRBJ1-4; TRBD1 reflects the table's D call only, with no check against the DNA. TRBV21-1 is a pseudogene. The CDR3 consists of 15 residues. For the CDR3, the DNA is TGTGCCAGCAGCAAAAGCAGGGTGGTCGGGGAAAAACTGTTTTTT. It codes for CASSKSRVVGEKLFF.

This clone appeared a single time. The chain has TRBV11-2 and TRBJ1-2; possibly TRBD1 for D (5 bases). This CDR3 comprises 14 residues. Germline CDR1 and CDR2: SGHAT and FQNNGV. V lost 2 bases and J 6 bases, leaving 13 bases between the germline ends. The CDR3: CASSLQPGSHGYTF. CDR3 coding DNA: TGTGCCAGCAGCTTACAGCCAGGGAGTCATGGCTACACCTTC.

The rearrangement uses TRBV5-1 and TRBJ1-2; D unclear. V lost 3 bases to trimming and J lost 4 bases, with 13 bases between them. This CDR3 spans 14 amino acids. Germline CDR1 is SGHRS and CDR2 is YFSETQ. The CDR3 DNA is TGCGCCAGCAGCTCAGACTCAGGAGCCTATGGCTACACCTTC. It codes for CASSSDSGAYGYTF.

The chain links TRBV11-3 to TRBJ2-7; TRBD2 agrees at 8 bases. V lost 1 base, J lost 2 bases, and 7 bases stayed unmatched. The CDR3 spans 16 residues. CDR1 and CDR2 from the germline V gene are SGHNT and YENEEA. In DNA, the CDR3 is TGTGCCAGCAGCTTAGGACGGCGGGGGGCGGCCTACGAGCAGTACTTC. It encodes CASSLGRRGAAYEQYF.

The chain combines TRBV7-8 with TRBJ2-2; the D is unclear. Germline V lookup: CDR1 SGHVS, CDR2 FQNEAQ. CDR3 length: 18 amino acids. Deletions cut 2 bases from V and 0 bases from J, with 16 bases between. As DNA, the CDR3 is TGTGCCAGCAGCTTATCCCAGGATGGAACAACGAACACCGGGGAGCTGTTTTTT. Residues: CASSLSQDGTTNTGELFF.

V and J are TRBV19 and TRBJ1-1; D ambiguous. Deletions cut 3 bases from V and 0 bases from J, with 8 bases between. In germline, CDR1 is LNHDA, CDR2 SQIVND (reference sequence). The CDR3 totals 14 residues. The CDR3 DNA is TGTGCCAGTAGTATCGCGCAGATGAACACTGAAGCTTTCTTT. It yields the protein CASSIAQMNTEAFF.

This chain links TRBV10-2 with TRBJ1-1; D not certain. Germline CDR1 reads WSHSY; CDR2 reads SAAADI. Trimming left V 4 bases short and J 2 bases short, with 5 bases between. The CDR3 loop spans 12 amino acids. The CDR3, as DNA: TGCGCCAGCAGTGCGGAAAACACTGAAGCTTTCTTT. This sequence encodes CASSAENTEAFF.

As DNA, the CDR3 is TGTGCCAGCAGCCGCTCTAGCGGGGGGCCCTACAATGAGCAGTTCTTC. Translating it yields CASSRSSGGPYNEQFF. The gene calls are TRBV7-8 and TRBJ2-1; 11 bases align to TRBD2. CDR1 is SGHVS and CDR2 is FQNEAQ in the germline V gene. Germline trimming cut 5 bases from V and 2 bases from J; bases unmatched to any gene: 5. The CDR3 spans 16 residues.

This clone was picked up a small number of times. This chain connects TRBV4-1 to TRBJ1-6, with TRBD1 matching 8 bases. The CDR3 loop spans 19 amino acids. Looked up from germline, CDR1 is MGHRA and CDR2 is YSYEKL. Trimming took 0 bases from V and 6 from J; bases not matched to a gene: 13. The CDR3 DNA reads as TGCGCCAGCAGCCAAGAAGAAAGTGACAGGGGTCATGTTAATTCACCCCTCCACTTT. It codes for CASSQEESDRGHVNSPLHF.